The 9 T cell receptor beta chains reported below all come from one sample, sequenced in a study of blood T cell repertoires in COVID-19. The assay was immunoSEQ multiplex PCR, and TCRdb's table has in-frame clones only and misses some. The data show roughly 300,000 clones, approximately 90% seen once. The sequenced sample consisted of peripheral blood. Source of these receptors: a woman under 40 with COVID-19, enrolled during active disease.

This chain connects TRBV7-8 to TRBJ1-2, with D perhaps matching TRBD1 (5 bases). Germline-derived CDR1 and CDR2 are SGHVS and FQNEAQ. Trimming left V 5 bases short and J 3 bases short, with 7 bases between. The CDR3 runs 12 residues. CDR3 sequence (DNA): TGTGCCAGCAGCCAGACAGACTATGGCTACACCTTC. Translated, it gives CASSQTDYGYTF.

This chain joins TRBV3-1 (or the pseudogene TRBV3-2) and TRBJ1-3; weak D call: TRBD1 (5 bases). This CDR3 has 14 amino acids. Trimming took 0 bases from V and 4 from J, leaving 7 bases between them. Germline V gives CDR1 LGHDT, CDR2 YNNKEL (reference sequence). The CDR3 protein is CASSQEGAGNTIYF. CDR3 DNA sequence: TGTGCCAGCAGCCAAGAAGGGGCCGGAAACACCATATATTTT.

The rearrangement uses TRBV12-3 or TRBV12-4 and TRBJ2-5; possible D gene TRBD2, 5 bases. This CDR3 has 13 amino acids. Between the trimmed V and J ends, which lost 4 bases and 6 bases, there was a span of 12 bases. The DNA of the CDR3 is TGTGCCAGCAGTTCCCCGGACTGGAAGACCCAGTACTTC. Amino acids: CASSSPDWKTQYF.

The chain employs TRBV6-5 and TRBJ2-1, with 7 positions matching TRBD1. Germline assignment: CDR1 MNHEY and CDR2 SVGAGI. The CDR3 sequence is 14 residues long. V shed 8 bases and J 3 bases; nucleotides not matched to a gene: 7. In DNA form, the CDR3 reads TGTGCCAGCTCCGCGGACAGGCGCTACAATGAGCAGTTCTTC. This gives the protein CASSADRRYNEQFF.

The chain uses TRBV19 and TRBJ1-5; 8 bases fit TRBD1. Per germline, CDR1 LNHDA and CDR2 SQIVND (reference sequence). This CDR3 is 14 amino acids long. Germline trimming cut 9 bases from V and 7 bases from J; bases unmatched to any gene: 11. CDR3 sequence: CASSIDRGYQPQHF. The CDR3 DNA reads as TGTGCCAGCTCAATTGACAGGGGCTACCAGCCCCAGCATTTT.

The gene calls are TRBV4-1 and TRBJ2-1, with 8 positions matching TRBD2. The germline gives CDR1 MGHRA, CDR2 YSYEKL. J lost 2 bases, V lost 0 bases, and 6 bases had no gene match. There are 17 residues in the CDR3. The CDR3 DNA sequence: TGCGCCAGCAGCCAAGAGGAGGAGACTAGCGCCTACAATGAGCAGTTCTTC. Translation gives CASSQEEETSAYNEQFF.

This chain links TRBV7-2 with TRBJ2-5, with 11 bases lining up with TRBD2. Germline lookup yields CDR1 SGHTA and CDR2 FQGNSA. This CDR3 has 15 amino acids. Losses at the gene ends were 4 bases for V and 3 bases for J; bases not matched to a gene: 4. In DNA form, the CDR3 reads TGTGCCAGCAGCTCCACGACTAGCGGGAAAGAGACCCAGTACTTC. Protein: CASSSTTSGKETQYF. The complete variable domain, with remaining parts taken from reference TRBV7-2 and TRBJ2-5, reads GAGVSQSPSNKVTEKGKDVELRCDPISGHTALYWYRQSLGQGLEFLIYFQGNSAPDKSGLPSDRFSAERTGGSVSTLTIQRTQQEDSAVYLCASSSTTSGKETQYFGPGTRLLVL.

This chain links TRBV5-1 with TRBJ2-5, with unresolved D. V was cut by 3 bases and J by 6 bases, with 15 bases left in between. This CDR3 contains 14 residues. Germline V CDR1 and CDR2: SGHRS, YFSETQ. CDR3 in DNA: TGCGCCAGCAGCTCCAGAGACTCGGAGCAGACCCAGTACTTC. It is translated as CASSSRDSEQTQYF.

The V and J genes are TRBV14 and TRBJ1-5; D call uncertain. V was cut by 0 bases and J by 4 bases, with 4 bases left in between. Germline CDR1 and CDR2: SGHDN and FVKESK. The CDR3 has 13 residues. CDR3 nucleotides: TGTGCCAGCAGCCAAGACGGGAATCAGCCCCAGCATTTT. This codes for CASSQDGNQPQHF.